This TCR beta chain stems from a study of T cell repertoires in cytomegalovirus infection. Across the study: Evidence of both CMV infection and a matching HLA type came from public TCR beta signatures.

Each CDR3 protein gets one entry after TCRdb re-called the reads with MiXCR. This repertoire shows hundreds of thousands of distinct CDR3 sequences, around 10% found once; its top ten account for about a tenth. Trimming cost V 0 bases and J 5 bases; bases outside gene matches: 10. This CDR3 is built from 17 residues. From germline, CDR1 is DFQATT and CDR2 SNEGSKA (reference sequence). Sequenced sample: PBMCs. The rearrangement uses TRBV20-1 and TRBJ2-3, with TRBD2 matching 11 bases. The sequence derives from a human donor in good health (CMV status not recorded). Some clones in this sample may be carry-over from other donors' samples. The chain's CDR3 is CSARDPGSSGRGDTQYF. CDR3 DNA sequence: TGCAGTGCTAGAGATCCTGGGAGTAGCGGGAGGGGAGATACGCAGTATTTT.